Below, 32 T cell receptor beta chains from the same sample are listed, as sequenced in a study of blood T cell repertoires in COVID-19 (dated by TCRdb to 2020 to 2022). The library was made by the immunoSEQ multiplex PCR assay. In TCRdb, the immuneACCESS table is reduced to in-frame sequences with V and J assigned. These tables do not hold every clone; where another copy was compared, an unresolved V gene accounts for under half, and the others remain unexplained. The table for this sample lists 70,000 or so clones; roughly 79% of them were counted only once. The biggest ten clones account for around 50% of the sample. The sample was peripheral blood. These receptors were collected from a human donor in a cohort sampled during active COVID-19.

The CDR3 DNA reads as TGTGCCAGTAGTCCTAGACAGGGCTACACCGGGGAGCTGTTTTTT. Translated, it gives CASSPRQGYTGELFF. This chain connects TRBV19 to TRBJ2-2; 7 bases map to TRBD1. The CDR3 is made up of 15 amino acids. Germline CDR1 and CDR2: LNHDA and SQIVND (reference sequence). Unmatched junction bases numbered 6, after V lost 5 bases and J lost 3 bases.

The J gene is TRBJ2-7, the V gene TRBV27; TRBD1 might be the D (7 bases). The germline V gene encodes CDR1 MNHEY and CDR2 SMNVEV (reference sequence). Trimming took 5 bases from V and 5 from J, leaving 19 bases between them. The CDR3 has 15 amino acids. DNA of the CDR3: TGTGCCAGCAGTCCGGGGGCAGGGGGGAGGAACGAGCAGTACTTC. Its protein product is CASSPGAGGRNEQYF.

The chain carries TRBV9 and TRBJ2-2, with TRBD2 matching 8 bases. CDR1 SGDLS and CDR2 YYNGEE come from the germline V gene. The junction had 2 bases not matched to a gene; V was cut back by 0 bases and J by 1 base. The CDR3 is made up of 16 amino acids. CDR3 protein: CASSVVGRGNTGELFF. The CDR3, as DNA: TGTGCCAGCAGCGTAGTCGGGAGGGGGAACACCGGGGAGCTGTTTTTT.

This chain joins TRBV11-2 and TRBJ2-7; 7 positions match TRBD2. Germline V gene lookup returns CDR1 SGHAT and CDR2 FQNNGV. CDR3 length: 15 residues. V shed 4 bases, J shed 3 bases, and the junction held 9 bases outside the gene matches. CDR3 amino acids: CASSSTYGGIYEQYF. In DNA, the CDR3 is TGTGCCAGCAGCTCAACGTACGGGGGGATCTACGAGCAGTACTTC.

This rearrangement joins TRBV6-6 to TRBJ1-1, with 8 bases fitting TRBD1. V shed 5 bases and J 0 bases; nucleotides not matched to a gene: 5. The CDR3 extends over 15 amino acids. The germline CDR1 and CDR2 sequences are MNHNY and SVGAGI (reference sequence). Written as DNA, the CDR3 is TGTGCCAGCAGTCCTCAGGGGGCACTGAACACTGAAGCTTTCTTT. It is translated as CASSPQGALNTEAFF.

The rearrangement uses TRBV6-5 and TRBJ1-1, with D unresolved. In germline, CDR1 is MNHEY, CDR2 SVGAGI. Trimming removed 7 bases from V and 4 bases from J, with 16 bases in between. The CDR3 sequence is 14 residues long. This CDR3 reads CASTGPRVATEAFF. CDR3 DNA: TGTGCCAGCACGGGCCCGAGGGTGGCCACTGAAGCTTTCTTT.

The chain has TRBV7-8 and TRBJ2-7; 11 nucleotides agree with TRBD2. The V segment lost 6 bases and the J segment 2 bases; nucleotides outside the gene matches: 0. The germline CDR1 and CDR2 sequences are SGHVS and FQNEAQ. The CDR3 has 13 amino acids. For the CDR3, the DNA is TGTGCCAGCAGTAGCGGGAGGGCCTACGAGCAGTACTTC. Its translation: CASSSGRAYEQYF.

The chain joins TRBV19 to TRBJ2-2, with 8 bases lining up with TRBD1. The J segment lost 0 bases and the V segment lost 7 bases, leaving 10 bases of the junction unmatched. This CDR3 comprises 17 residues. Germline CDR1 LNHDA, CDR2 SQIVND (reference sequence). The CDR3 loop is CASKGFRTGTNTGELFF. CDR3 coding DNA: TGTGCCAGTAAAGGTTTCCGGACAGGGACGAACACCGGGGAGCTGTTTTTT.

This rearrangement joins TRBV7-9 to TRBJ2-1; 9 nucleotides agree with TRBD2. The junction had 5 bases not matched to a gene; V was cut back by 5 bases and J by 6 bases. CDR3 length: 14 amino acids. Germline lookup yields CDR1 SEHNR and CDR2 FQNEAQ (reference sequence). CDR3: CASSGATSGNEQFF. CDR3 in DNA: TGTGCCAGCAGCGGGGCGACTAGCGGCAATGAGCAGTTCTTC.

CDR3 in DNA: TGCGCCAGCAGCTTGGGGGCCATCGGACAGAGCAATCAGCCCCAGCATTTT. Amino acid sequence: CASSLGAIGQSNQPQHF. The rearrangement uses TRBV5-1 and TRBJ1-5; D is perhaps TRBD1 (6 bases). The germline gives CDR1 SGHRS, CDR2 YFSETQ. This CDR3 region has 17 residues. Deletions cut 0 bases from V and 1 base from J, with 14 bases between. The full variable domain, with the rest looked up from reference TRBV5-1 and TRBJ1-5, is KAGVTQTPRYLIKTRGQQVTLSCSPISGHRSVSWYQQTPGQGLQFLFEYFSETQRNKGNFPGRFSGRQFSNSRSEMNVSTLELGDSALYLCASSLGAIGQSNQPQHFGDGTRLSIL.

The chain is built from TRBV7-6 and TRBJ2-1; no clear D gene. This CDR3 is built from 11 residues. Between the trimmed V and J ends, which lost 4 bases and 8 bases, there was a span of 6 bases. Germline V lookup: CDR1 SGHVS, CDR2 FNYEAQ. The CDR3, as DNA: TGTGCCAGCAGCTCCGCGGATGAGCAGTTCTTC. Translated: CASSSADEQFF.

CDR3: CASSLAGIGEGYTF. The CDR3 DNA follows: TGCGCCAGCAGCTTGGCCGGGATCGGTGAGGGCTACACCTTC. The V and J genes are TRBV5-1 and TRBJ1-2, with unresolved D. The CDR3 is 14 amino acids. CDR1 SGHRS and CDR2 YFSETQ come from the germline V gene. Trimming took off 0 bases at V and 8 bases at J, with 14 bases between the two ends.

This sequence joins TRBV5-1 and TRBJ2-2; 8 bases line up with TRBD1. Losses at the gene ends were 0 bases for V and 4 bases for J; bases not matched to a gene: 2. CDR3 size: 15 residues. CDR1 is SGHRS, CDR2 YFSETQ, per germline. DNA of the CDR3: TGCGCCAGCAGCTTGGGGACAGGGCTCACCGGGGAGCTGTTTTTT. Protein product: CASSLGTGLTGELFF.

The chain combines TRBV6-6 with TRBJ1-4, with D perhaps TRBD1 (5 bases). Germline V gives CDR1 MNHNY, CDR2 SVGAGI (reference sequence). The V gene lost 5 bases and the J gene lost 8 bases, with 15 bases spanning the gap. This CDR3 has 14 residues. The CDR3: CASSTPGTREKLFF. The DNA of the CDR3 is TGTGCCAGCAGTACCCCCGGGACTCGCGAAAAACTGTTTTTT.

The rearrangement uses TRBV3-1 (or the pseudogene TRBV3-2) and TRBJ1-6, with D possibly TRBD1 on 6 matching bases. This CDR3 region has 14 residues. Deletions cut 1 base from V and 9 bases from J, with 10 bases between. CDR1 is LGHDT, CDR2 YNNKEL, per germline (reference sequence). As DNA, the CDR3 is TGTGCCAGCAGCCAAGCAGGGGTTAGTTCACCCCTCCACTTT. Its translation is CASSQAGVSSPLHF.

The genes are TRBV28 and TRBJ1-2, with D perhaps matching TRBD1 (5 bases). Germline CDR1 MDHEN, CDR2 SYDVKM. V lost 7 bases and J 2 bases, leaving 11 bases between the germline ends. The CDR3 runs to 13 residues. The CDR3 here is CASNRDSNYGYTF. CDR3 DNA sequence: TGTGCCAGCAATCGAGACAGCAACTATGGCTACACCTTC.

The J gene is TRBJ2-3, the V gene TRBV5-1; D might be TRBD2 (6 bases). CDR1 is SGHRS, CDR2 YFSETQ, per germline. The CDR3 length is 15 residues. V was shortened by 4 bases and J by 0 bases, with 12 bases between the two germline ends. CDR3 residues: CASSRAGSSTDTQYF. The CDR3, as DNA: TGCGCCAGCAGCAGGGCGGGGTCTAGCACAGATACGCAGTATTTT.

The chain's CDR3 is CAISGETGTISSPLHF. CDR3 nucleotide sequence: TGTGCCATCAGTGGAGAGACAGGGACCATAAGTTCACCCCTCCACTTT. V and J are TRBV10-3 and TRBJ1-6, with 7 positions matching TRBD1. With V trimmed by 4 bases and J by 9 bases, 12 bases remained unmatched. Germline values: CDR1 ENHRY, CDR2 SYGVKD. There are 16 residues in the CDR3.

This clone has just a few counts. The rearrangement links TRBV5-4 to TRBJ1-6, with D possibly TRBD1 on 5 matching bases. Trimming removed 0 bases from V and 5 bases from J, with 9 bases in between. In germline, CDR1 is SGHNT, CDR2 YYREEE (reference sequence). The CDR3 consists of 15 residues. This CDR3 is CASSLDRIHNSPLHF. The CDR3 bases are TGTGCCAGCAGCTTGGACAGGATCCATAATTCACCCCTCCACTTT.

The chain employs TRBV28 and TRBJ2-4; 8 positions agree with TRBD2. The CDR3 totals 15 residues. Germline V gene data show CDR1 as MDHEN and CDR2 as SYDVKM. The J segment lost 6 bases and the V segment lost 6 bases, leaving 10 bases of the junction unmatched. The CDR3 DNA follows: TGTGCCAGCAGCATAACTAGCGGAGGGTTAAACATTCAGTACTTC. Amino acid sequence: CASSITSGGLNIQYF.

The CDR3: CASRGGSSGNTIYF. Written as DNA, the CDR3 is TGTGCCAGCAGGGGGGGGTCCTCTGGAAACACCATATATTTT. This chain joins TRBV2 and TRBJ1-3, with D possibly TRBD1 on 5 matching bases. There are 14 residues in the CDR3. V lost 6 bases and J lost 0, with 9 bases in between. Germline CDR1 SNHLY, CDR2 FYNNEI.

The V and J genes are TRBV5-1 and TRBJ2-3, with 7 bases lining up with TRBD2. Per the germline V gene, CDR1 is SGHRS and CDR2 is YFSETQ. The V and J ends lost 4 bases and 2 bases, in that order; junction bases with no gene match: 7. The CDR3 is 15 residues long. This CDR3 reads CASSRTRGNTDTQYF. The CDR3 bases are TGCGCCAGCAGCCGAACGCGGGGGAACACAGATACGCAGTATTTT.

This sequence joins TRBV12-3 or TRBV12-4 and TRBJ2-2; tentatively, D is TRBD2 (5 bases). The CDR3 contains 13 residues. Trimming cost V 6 bases and J 6 bases, with 11 bases left between them. The CDR3 nucleotides read TGTGCCAGCAGAGTTTCCGGGGCCGGGGAGCTGTTTTTT. Its protein product is CASRVSGAGELFF.

The chain carries TRBV5-4 and TRBJ2-5; possibly TRBD1 for D (5 bases). Germline V gene data show CDR1 as SGHNT and CDR2 as YYREEE (reference sequence). The CDR3 spans 16 residues. V lost 0 bases and J lost 3, with 15 bases in between. The DNA for the CDR3 is TGTGCCAGCAGCTTGGCCTCGACAGACGACAAAGAGACCCAGTACTTC. Translated, it gives CASSLASTDDKETQYF.

J is TRBJ1-2 and V is TRBV2, with D unclear. The CDR3 consists of 14 residues. Trimming shortened V by 3 bases and J by 5 bases, and 13 bases separated the two germline ends. Germline values: CDR1 SNHLY, CDR2 FYNNEI. The CDR3, as DNA: TGTGCCAGCAGTGATGCACGGAGCCTGTATGGCTACACCTTC. Translated, it gives CASSDARSLYGYTF.

This clone was seen a single time. The genes are TRBV18 and TRBJ1-1; 7 bases map to TRBD1. The V gene end was trimmed by 3 bases and the J gene end by 3 bases; junction bases not matched to a gene: 1. Germline V lookup: CDR1 KGHSH, CDR2 LQKENI. The CDR3 loop spans 13 amino acids. CDR3 in amino acids: CASSPDRDTEAFF. CDR3 nucleotide sequence: TGTGCCAGCTCACCCGACAGGGACACTGAAGCTTTCTTT.

DNA for the CDR3: TGTGCCTCCTCACCGGGACAGCTTAACTATGGCTACACCTTC. It is translated as CASSPGQLNYGYTF. This sequence joins TRBV6-6 and TRBJ1-2; 7 nucleotides agree with TRBD1. Unmatched junction bases numbered 10, after V lost 11 bases and J lost 1 base. CDR1 is MNHNY and CDR2 is SVGAGI in the germline V gene (reference sequence). The CDR3 is 14 amino acids.

Only a few counts were recorded for this clone. The chain combines TRBV7-2 with TRBJ2-2; 7 nucleotides match TRBD2. With V trimmed by 3 bases and J by 6 bases, 4 bases remained unmatched. Germline CDR1 and CDR2: SGHTA and FQGNSA. The CDR3 loop spans 14 amino acids. The CDR3 sequence is CASSFARGAGELFF. The CDR3 DNA follows: TGTGCCAGCAGCTTTGCTCGGGGGGCCGGGGAGCTGTTTTTT.

J is TRBJ2-2 and V is TRBV18; 9 nucleotides line up with TRBD2. The ends lost 1 base at V and 7 bases at J; junction bases unmatched: 13. Looked up from germline, CDR1 is KGHSH and CDR2 is LQKENI. The CDR3 is made up of 18 amino acids. The CDR3 bases are TGTGCCAGCTCACCACTTCCGGGACTAGCCCCTGGCGACGGGGAGCTGTTTTTT. It yields the protein CASSPLPGLAPGDGELFF. The whole variable domain, remainder taken from reference TRBV18 and TRBJ2-2, is NAGVMQNPRHLVRRRGQEARLRCSPMKGHSHVYWYRQLPEEGLKFMVYLQKENIIDESGMPKERFSAEFPKEGPSILRIQQVVRGDSAAYFCASSPLPGLAPGDGELFFGEGSRLTVL.

The genes are TRBV4-2 and TRBJ2-7; D might be TRBD1 (6 bases). The CDR3 length is 17 residues. CDR1 and CDR2 from the germline V gene are LGHNA and YNFKEQ. Trimming stripped 3 bases from V and 1 base from J, with 19 bases between. Here the CDR3 DNA reads TGTGCCAGCAGCCACGGGGCACAGGGACCCCTTTCCTACGAGCAGTACTTC. This encodes CASSHGAQGPLSYEQYF.

This rearrangement joins TRBV28 to TRBJ2-7; a weak D match, TRBD1 (6 bases). Germline V gene data show CDR1 as MDHEN and CDR2 as SYDVKM. This CDR3 spans 14 amino acids. Trimming left V 7 bases short and J 1 base short, with 14 bases between. CDR3 region: CASTSYRASYEQYF. CDR3 sequence (DNA): TGTGCCAGCACCTCTTACAGGGCATCCTACGAGCAGTACTTC.

The CDR3 DNA reads TGTGCCAGCAGCCTAAGCGGGGAGGCCTACAATGAGCAGTTCTTC. This codes for CASSLSGEAYNEQFF. The chain is built from TRBV6-5 and TRBJ2-1; TRBD2 agrees at 7 bases. The CDR3 spans 15 residues. The ends lost 6 bases at V and 2 bases at J; junction bases unmatched: 7. Germline values: CDR1 MNHEY, CDR2 SVGAGI.